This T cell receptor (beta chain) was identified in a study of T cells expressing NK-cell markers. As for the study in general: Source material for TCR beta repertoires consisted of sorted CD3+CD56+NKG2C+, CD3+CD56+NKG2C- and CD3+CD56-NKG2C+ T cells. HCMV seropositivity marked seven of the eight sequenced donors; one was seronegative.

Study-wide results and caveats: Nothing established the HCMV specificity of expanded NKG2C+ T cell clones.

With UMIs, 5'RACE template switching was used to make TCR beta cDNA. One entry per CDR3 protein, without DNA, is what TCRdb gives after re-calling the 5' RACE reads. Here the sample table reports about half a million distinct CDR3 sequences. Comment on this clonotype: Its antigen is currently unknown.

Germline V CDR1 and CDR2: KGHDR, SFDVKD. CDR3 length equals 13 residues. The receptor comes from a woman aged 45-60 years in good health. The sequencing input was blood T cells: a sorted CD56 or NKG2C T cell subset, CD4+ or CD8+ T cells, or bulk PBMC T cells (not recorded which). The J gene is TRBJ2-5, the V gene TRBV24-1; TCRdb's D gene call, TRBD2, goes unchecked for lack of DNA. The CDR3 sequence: CATRRGNLETQYF.